Listed here are 8 T cell receptor beta chains from one sample, sequenced in a study of blood T cell repertoires in COVID-19. Produced via immunoSEQ multiplex PCR; TCRdb's table is partial and in-frame only. The top ten clones hold approximately 1.2% of a sample with around 300,000 clones, 75% to 95% of them seen once. Material: PBMCs or T cells enriched from blood (not recorded which). The receptors shown here come from a woman in her twenties or thirties who had recovered from COVID-19.

The J gene is TRBJ1-2, the V gene TRBV5-1, with a weak D call TRBD1 (6 bases). CDR3 length: 12 residues. From germline, CDR1 is SGHRS and CDR2 YFSETQ. V was shortened by 4 bases and J by 8 bases, with 12 bases between the two germline ends. DNA for the CDR3: TGCGCCAGCAGCAGTACAGGGAAGGGCTACACCTTC. The encoded protein is CASSSTGKGYTF.

The chain carries TRBV13 and TRBJ1-6, with 7 bases identical to TRBD1. This CDR3 is 15 amino acids long. Germline loops: CDR1 PRHDT, CDR2 FYEKMQ (reference sequence). The V segment lost 5 bases and the J segment 5 bases; nucleotides outside the gene matches: 6. In nucleotides, the CDR3 is TGTGCCAGCAGCAACAAAGGACAGGATAATTCACCCCTCCACTTT. It specifies CASSNKGQDNSPLHF.

The chain uses TRBV6-2 or TRBV6-3 and TRBJ2-7; unclear D gene. The CDR3 runs to 16 residues. The germline V and J ends were trimmed by 4 bases and 7 bases, with 23 bases remaining between them. Germline V lookup: CDR1 MNHEY, CDR2 SVGEGT. DNA of the CDR3: TGTGCCAGCAGTTTAACACTCAGGCCCAGTAGGTTGGAGCAGTACTTC. Translation: CASSLTLRPSRLEQYF.

The chain is built from TRBV11-2 and TRBJ2-5; 9 bases map to TRBD1. Germline V CDR1 and CDR2: SGHAT, FQNNGV. The CDR3 is 17 residues long. The trim removed 4 bases at V and 6 bases at J, leaving 15 bases unmatched. The CDR3 here is CASSSWPPGQGSQTQYF. The CDR3 coding sequence is TGTGCCAGCAGCTCGTGGCCCCCGGGACAGGGAAGCCAGACCCAGTACTTC.

The CDR3 region is CASTTLSGSSSNEQFF. In nucleotides, the CDR3 is TGTGCCAGCACAACTCTTAGCGGGAGCTCTTCCAATGAGCAGTTCTTC. J is TRBJ2-1 and V is TRBV27, with 9 positions matching TRBD2. In germline, CDR1 is MNHEY, CDR2 SMNVEV (reference sequence). The length of the CDR3 is 16 residues. Trimming took 7 bases from V and 6 from J; bases not matched to a gene: 13.

V usage is TRBV29-1 and J usage is TRBJ2-7, with 10 bases lining up with TRBD2. The junction had 4 bases not matched to a gene; V was cut back by 5 bases and J by 3 bases. Germline V gene data show CDR1 as SQVTM and CDR2 as ANQGSEA. This CDR3 is 13 amino acids long. CDR3 protein: CSVPGTSDYEQYF. The CDR3 DNA reads TGCAGCGTTCCCGGGACTAGCGACTACGAGCAGTACTTC.

The V and J genes are TRBV29-1 and TRBJ2-2, with TRBD1 matching over 8 bases. CDR1 and CDR2 (germline): SQVTM, ANQGSEA. This CDR3 spans 13 amino acids. V gave up 6 bases and J gave up 5 bases; unmatched junction bases: 5. The chain's CDR3 is CSVGQGWTGELFF. The CDR3 DNA follows: TGCAGCGTCGGACAGGGATGGACCGGGGAGCTGTTTTTT.

The CDR3 region is CATINRDSSYEQYF. CDR3 DNA sequence: TGTGCCACCATCAACCGGGACAGCTCCTACGAGCAGTACTTC. The V call is TRBV10-3, the J call TRBJ2-7, with TRBD1 identical over 7 bases. The CDR3 is 14 amino acids. The germline gives CDR1 ENHRY, CDR2 SYGVKD. The ends lost 10 bases at V and 0 bases at J; junction bases unmatched: 9.